The clone carrying this T cell receptor beta chain was seen a handful of times. These data originate in a study of T-cell reconstitution after alpha-beta-depleted transplantation in children. This CDR3 contains 16 residues. V shed 2 bases and J 2 bases; nucleotides not matched to a gene: 4. CDR1 is MGHDK, CDR2 SYGVNS, per germline. It was with unique molecular identifiers that the TCRbeta library was prepared. One entry per CDR3 protein results from TCRdb running MiXCR on the PCR reads. The table includes approximately 490,000 distinct CDR3 sequences, 9.5% to 15% detected once. This sample comprised PBMCs from the stem cell graft donor, obtained from the stem cell graft. V and J are TRBV25-1 and TRBJ2-1, with 9 bases aligning to TRBD2. The sequence was collected from a human donor who donated a stem cell graft to a child with combined immunodeficiency. The CDR3 nucleotides are TGTGCCAGCAGTGAAAGGGGCGGGAGGGCCTACAATGAGCAGTTCTTC. As protein: CASSERGGRAYNEQFF. Full variable domain (rest looked up from reference TRBV25-1 and TRBJ2-1): EADIYQTPRYLVIGTGKKITLECSQTMGHDKMYWYQQDPGMELHLIHYSYGVNSTEKGDLSSESTVSRIRTEHFPLTLESARPSHTSQYLCASSERGGRAYNEQFFGPGTRLTVL.